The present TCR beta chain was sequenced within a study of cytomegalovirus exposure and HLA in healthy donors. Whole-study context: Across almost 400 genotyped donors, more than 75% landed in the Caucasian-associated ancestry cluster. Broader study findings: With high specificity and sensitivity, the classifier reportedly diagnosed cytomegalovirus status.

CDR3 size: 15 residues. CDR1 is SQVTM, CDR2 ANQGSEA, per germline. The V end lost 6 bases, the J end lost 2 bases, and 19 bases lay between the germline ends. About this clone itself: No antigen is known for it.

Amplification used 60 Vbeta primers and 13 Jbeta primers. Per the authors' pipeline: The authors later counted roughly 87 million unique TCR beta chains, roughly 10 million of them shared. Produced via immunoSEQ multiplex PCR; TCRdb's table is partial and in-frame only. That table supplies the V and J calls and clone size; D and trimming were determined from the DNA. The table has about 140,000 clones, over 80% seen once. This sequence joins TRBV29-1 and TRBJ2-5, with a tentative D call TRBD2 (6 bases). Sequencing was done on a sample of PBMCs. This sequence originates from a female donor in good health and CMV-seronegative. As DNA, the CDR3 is TGCAGCGTCTGTCCTCTAGCGCGCCTACAAGAGACCCAGTACTTC. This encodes CSVCPLARLQETQYF.